This is a list of T cell receptor beta chains from one sample in a study of T cell repertoires in cytomegalovirus infection. TCRdb reprocessed the reads via MiXCR and lists one record per CDR3 protein. The sample lists roughly 70,000 distinct CDR3 sequences; around 20% were seen once. Which antigens these TCRs recognize remains unknown. The input for sequencing was CD8+ T cells from cultured PBMCs, taken from culture after CMV antigen stimulation. The receptors originated from a human donor in good health (CMV status not recorded). Some clones in this sample may be carry-over from other donors' samples. CDR3s include the opening cysteine and the closing phenylalanine or tryptophan. The D gene is left open where the match is weak. Rows give clone size only sometimes, using once, few, many, or a class for an expanded clone.

few	TRBV7-2	.	TRBJ2-7	CASGRGQGAYEQYF	TGTGCCAGCGGGCGGGGGCAGGGGGCTTACGAGCAGTACTTC
few	TRBV7-2	.	TRBJ2-5	CASSSGGRETQYF	TGTGCCAGCAGCTCAGGTGGGAGGGAGACCCAGTACTTC
few	TRBV6-8	.	TRBJ2-7	CASSLSDTYEQYF	TGTGCCAGCAGTTTATCAGACACCTACGAGCAGTACTTC
.	TRBV24-1	TRBD1	TRBJ2-1	CATSGTGSSYNEQFF	TGTGCCACCAGTGGGACAGGGAGCTCCTACAATGAGCAGTTCTTC
few	TRBV12-3/TRBV12-4	.	TRBJ1-4	CASSFGSTNEKLFF	TGTGCCAGCAGTTTTGGGTCAACTAATGAAAAACTGTTTTTT
.	TRBV7-2	TRBD1	TRBJ2-7	CASSFGRGTYEQYF	TGTGCCAGCAGCTTCGGCAGGGGGACCTACGAGCAGTACTTC
.	TRBV4-3	TRBD2	TRBJ2-1	CASSQAAGGYNEQFF	TGCGCCAGCAGCCAAGCAGCGGGGGGCTACAATGAGCAGTTCTTC
few	TRBV12-3/TRBV12-4	.	TRBJ1-1	CASSEAFF	TGTGCCAGCTCTGAAGCTTTCTTT
.	TRBV7-2	TRBD1	TRBJ2-7	CASSLHPGTGYEQYF	TGTGCCAGCAGCTTACATCCTGGGACAGGGTACGAGCAGTACTTC
.	TRBV6-1	TRBD1	TRBJ1-1	CASSPGQGVGDTEAFF	TGTGCCAGCAGCCCGGGACAGGGAGTAGGGGACACTGAAGCTTTCTTT
many	TRBV7-6	TRBD1	TRBJ2-1	CASRDTGTAYNEQFF	TGTGCCAGCAGGGATACTGGGACAGCCTACAATGAGCAGTTCTTC
few	TRBV19	.	TRBJ2-3	CASSIDEYTQYF	TGTGCCAGTAGTATAGACGAATATACGCAGTATTTT
few	TRBV12-3/TRBV12-4	TRBD1	TRBJ2-7	CASSFGQGTGEQYF	TGTGCCAGCAGTTTCGGACAGGGGACTGGCGAGCAGTACTTC
few	TRBV9	.	TRBJ2-5	CASSVERGTDNQETQYF	TGTGCCAGCAGCGTAGAAAGGGGAACCGACAACCAAGAGACCCAGTACTTC
.	TRBV7-9	TRBD1	TRBJ1-3	CASTPRTGAHSGNTIYF	TGTGCCAGCACCCCCCGGACAGGGGCCCACTCTGGAAACACCATATATTTT
few	TRBV19	.	TRBJ2-3	CASSGRLVDTQYF	TGTGCCAGTAGTGGGCGACTAGTTGATACGCAGTATTTT
few	TRBV6-6	.	TRBJ1-5	CASSSQQGWGKGSNQPQHF	TGTGCCAGCAGTTCCCAACAAGGCTGGGGTAAAGGGAGCAATCAGCCCCAGCATTTT
.	TRBV14	.	TRBJ2-3	CASSPDWTSSSTDTQYF	TGTGCCAGCAGCCCTGACTGGACCTCCTCTAGCACAGATACGCAGTATTTT
once	TRBV11-1	.	TRBJ2-1	CASSVSLSMNNEQFF	TGTGCCAGCAGCGTAAGCCTAAGCATGAACAATGAGCAGTTCTTC
few	TRBV10-3	.	TRBJ1-1	CAISGEQRDTEAFF	TGTGCCATCAGTGGTGAACAGAGGGACACTGAAGCTTTCTTT
.	TRBV6-6	.	TRBJ2-5	CASSSGWRETQYF	TGTGCCAGCAGTTCCGGATGGAGAGAGACCCAGTACTTC
many	TRBV6-1	.	TRBJ2-7	CASNVVQSEQYF	TGTGCCAGCAACGTGGTACAGAGCGAGCAGTACTTC
few	TRBV4-1	.	TRBJ2-7	CASSQDPGSYSSYEQYF	TGCGCCAGCAGCCAAGATCCGGGCAGCTATAGCTCCTACGAGCAGTACTTC
.	TRBV29-1	.	TRBJ2-5	CSVVTRETQYF	TGCAGCGTTGTCACGAGGGAGACCCAGTACTTC
few	TRBV4-1	.	TRBJ2-7	CASSHDTGAYEQYF	TGCGCCAGCAGCCACGATACAGGAGCCTACGAGCAGTACTTC
.	TRBV6-1	.	TRBJ1-2	CASRGDSANYGYTF	TGTGCCAGCAGAGGAGACAGCGCTAACTATGGCTACACCTTC
.	TRBV7-9	TRBD2	TRBJ2-1	CASSPPGGGADYNEQFF	TGTGCCAGCAGCCCCCCGGGCGGGGGGGCCGACTACAATGAGCAGTTCTTC
many	TRBV12-3/TRBV12-4	.	TRBJ1-5	CASSLGGDQPQHF	TGTGCCAGCAGTTTAGGCGGCGATCAGCCCCAGCATTTT
few	TRBV20-1	TRBD1	TRBJ2-3	CSAYTPQGSPGDTQYF	TGCAGTGCTTACACCCCACAGGGGTCCCCAGGGGATACGCAGTATTTT
.	TRBV12-3/TRBV12-4	.	TRBJ2-7	CASGRGPHEQYF	TGTGCCAGCGGGCGGGGCCCCCACGAGCAGTACTTC
few	TRBV7-2	.	TRBJ1-5	CASSLQPGTKNQPQHF	TGTGCCAGCAGCTTACAACCCGGGACTAAGAATCAGCCCCAGCATTTT
.	TRBV7-9	TRBD1	TRBJ1-1	CASSDRTGPDAEAFF	TGTGCCAGCAGTGACCGGACAGGGCCGGACGCTGAAGCTTTCTTT
few	TRBV6-5	.	TRBJ1-4	CASSYFRGPAEEEKLFF	TGTGCCAGCAGTTACTTTCGGGGGCCGGCGGAAGAAGAAAAACTGTTTTTT
.	TRBV7-2	TRBD1	TRBJ1-5	CASSLRDRGDQPQHF	TGTGCCAGCAGCCTACGGGACAGGGGAGATCAGCCCCAGCATTTT
.	TRBV7-6	TRBD2	TRBJ2-5	CASSLVLAGAQETQYF	TGTGCCAGCAGCTTAGTTTTAGCGGGGGCCCAAGAGACCCAGTACTTC
.	TRBV4-1	TRBD2	TRBJ2-1	CASSPLPSGYNEQFF	TGCGCCAGCAGCCCGCTGCCTAGCGGGTACAATGAGCAGTTCTTC
.	TRBV4-1	.	TRBJ1-6	CASSQEQGDSPLHF	TGCGCCAGCAGCCAAGAACAGGGTGATTCACCCCTCCACTTT